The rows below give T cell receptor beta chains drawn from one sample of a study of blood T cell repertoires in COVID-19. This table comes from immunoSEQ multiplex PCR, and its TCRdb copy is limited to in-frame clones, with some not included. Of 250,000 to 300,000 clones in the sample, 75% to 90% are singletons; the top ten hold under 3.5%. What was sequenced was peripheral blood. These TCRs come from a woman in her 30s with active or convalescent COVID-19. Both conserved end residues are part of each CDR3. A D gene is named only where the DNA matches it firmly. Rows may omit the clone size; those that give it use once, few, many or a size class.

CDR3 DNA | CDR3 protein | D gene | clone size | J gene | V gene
TGTGCCAGCAGTGAGACTAGCGGGGGGGCCTATGAGCAGTTCTTC | CASSETSGGAYEQFF | TRBD2 | few | TRBJ2-1 | TRBV6-4
TGTGCCTGGAGCTCAGACATGGTCCAGCCCCAGCATTTT | CAWSSDMVQPQHF | . | . | TRBJ1-5 | TRBV30
TGTGCCAGCAGCTTAGCGCTGGGGGCGGGTGAGCAGTTCTTC | CASSLALGAGEQFF | . | . | TRBJ2-1 | TRBV7-8
TGTGCCAGCAGCTCCCCCCCGGGGGGAGTCTACGAGCAGTACTTC | CASSSPPGGVYEQYF | TRBD2 | . | TRBJ2-7 | TRBV7-6
TGTGCCAGCAAGACAGCCCTCTCTGGAAACACCATATATTTT | CASKTALSGNTIYF | . | . | TRBJ1-3 | TRBV6-5
TGTGCCAGCAGCGTAGGGACATTCGGAGAGCAGTACTTC | CASSVGTFGEQYF | . | once | TRBJ2-7 | TRBV6-4
TGTGCCAGCAGACCAGGGGTTCAGCCCCAGCATTTT | CASRPGVQPQHF | . | once | TRBJ1-5 | TRBV28
TGTGCCAGTAGTCCTCGCGGACTAGCGGGGGCGGTCGAAGGCATTCAGTACTTC | CASSPRGLAGAVEGIQYF | TRBD2 | . | TRBJ2-4 | TRBV19
TGTGCCAGCAGAAGGTCGGTTCTAGGGGTCAATCAGCCCCAGCATTTT | CASRRSVLGVNQPQHF | . | . | TRBJ1-5 | TRBV28
TGTGCCGGGGGAGTGGGACAGGGGAATCAGCCCCAGCATTTT | CAGGVGQGNQPQHF | TRBD1 | . | TRBJ1-5 | TRBV19
TGTGCCAGCAGCTTACTTAGACAGCACACCGGGGAGCTGTTTTTT | CASSLLRQHTGELFF | . | . | TRBJ2-2 | TRBV7-6
TGCGCCAGCAGCCAAGAACCCCAGGGGTCCTCACTCCTCTATGGCTACACCTTC | CASSQEPQGSSLLYGYTF | . | . | TRBJ1-2 | TRBV4-3
TGTGCCAGCAGCCCTATTCCGGGCGGGGCTTCGGGAGAGACCCAGTACTTC | CASSPIPGGASGETQYF | . | . | TRBJ2-5 | TRBV7-6
TGCGCCAGCAGCCAAGGGCCAGGGGGCTACGAGCAGTACTTC | CASSQGPGGYEQYF | TRBD1 | few | TRBJ2-7 | TRBV4-3
TGTGCCAGCAGACATTTCCAGGGGTCGGGGGGAAACACCATATATTTT | CASRHFQGSGGNTIYF | . | . | TRBJ1-3 | TRBV28
TGCGCCAGCAGCCAAGCAGGACTGCACACAGATACGCAGTATTTT | CASSQAGLHTDTQYF | . | . | TRBJ2-3 | TRBV4-3
TGTGCCAGCAGTTATTCGCCCCAGAGCAGGGGCTACACCTTC | CASSYSPQSRGYTF | . | . | TRBJ1-2 | TRBV6-2/TRBV6-3
TGTGCCAGTCAGACGGGGATCTCCTACGAGCAGTACTTC | CASQTGISYEQYF | . | . | TRBJ2-7 | TRBV5-6
TGTGCCAGCAGTCCGGGGGGGTCACAAAACAAAGCTTTCTTT | CASSPGGSQNKAFF | . | once | TRBJ1-1 | TRBV2
TGTGCCTGGAGTAACTCTGAAGCTTTCTTT | CAWSNSEAFF | . | . | TRBJ1-1 | TRBV30
TGTGCCAGTAGAGGTCAGGGGGGTGAAAAACTGTTTTTT | CASRGQGGEKLFF | TRBD1 | few | TRBJ1-4 | TRBV19
TGTGCCAGCAGTGACCCGTTTCTGTTCGGCACTGAAGCTTTCTTT | CASSDPFLFGTEAFF | . | few | TRBJ1-1 | TRBV6-1
TGTGCCAGCAGTTTGAGTGGGGAGGGCTACACCTTC | CASSLSGEGYTF | . | . | TRBJ1-2 | TRBV28
TGTGCCACCAGTGACAGGGGTTTGGGTACGCAGTATTTT | CATSDRGLGTQYF | . | . | TRBJ2-3 | TRBV24-1
TGCAGCGCAGCCTACCGGACAGGCCATCGGAACACCGGGGAGCTGTTTTTT | CSAAYRTGHRNTGELFF | TRBD1 | . | TRBJ2-2 | TRBV29-1
TGTGCCAGTAACCCCCCGGGGGTCAGTTCACCCCTCCACTTT | CASNPPGVSSPLHF | . | . | TRBJ1-6 | TRBV19
TGTGCCAGCAGCCAGCAGGGCCCGCGAGGAGGCTACACCTTC | CASSQQGPRGGYTF | . | . | TRBJ1-2 | TRBV3-1/TRBV3-2